The rows below give T cell receptor beta chains drawn from one sample of a study of cytomegalovirus exposure and HLA in healthy donors. Sequenced by immunoSEQ multiplex PCR; TCRdb stores in-frame clones only, minus some. The sample lists about 150,000 clones; around 83% were seen once. The source material was PBMCs. All receptors derive from a woman aged 50 to 60 in good health and CMV-seropositive. Both conserved end residues are part of each CDR3. Each record gives: D gene, J gene, V gene, CDR3 DNA, CDR3 protein. A D gene is named only where the DNA matches it firmly.

>.|TRBJ2-5|TRBV5-1
TGCGCCAGCAGCTTGTGGGGGTCAGGGGAAGAGACCCAGTACTTC
CASSLWGSGEETQYF
>TRBD2|TRBJ2-7|TRBV5-1
TGCGCCAGCAGCTCTATAGCGGGAGGGGGGAACGAGCAGTACTTC
CASSSIAGGGNEQYF
>.|TRBJ1-2|TRBV2
TGTGCCAGCGGTAGGCAGGGTTCACTGAGTGGCTACACCTTC
CASGRQGSLSGYTF
>.|TRBJ2-2|TRBV11-3
TGTGCCAGCAGCTCCAGGGGGGCCAATTTTGAGCTGTTTTTT
CASSSRGANFELFF
>.|TRBJ2-1|TRBV5-1
TGCGCCAGCACCCCTCAACCCTTAAGAAGCGGAAGCTCCTACAATGAGCAGTTCTTC
CASTPQPLRSGSSYNEQFF
>.|TRBJ1-4|TRBV4-3
TGCGCCAGCAGCCAAATCTTGGACACGGTGGATAATGAAAAACTGTTTTTT
CASSQILDTVDNEKLFF
>TRBD1|TRBJ2-2|TRBV14
TGTGCCAGCAGCCTCATGACAGGGGGGAACACCGGGGAGCTGTTTTTT
CASSLMTGGNTGELFF
>.|TRBJ2-3|TRBV5-1
TGCGCCAGCTGTATGACAAGGCCTAACACAGATACGCAGTATTTT
CASCMTRPNTDTQYF
>.|TRBJ1-4|TRBV5-6
TGTGCCAGCAGCTTGCGGGGGGTATACGAAAAACTGTTTTTT
CASSLRGVYEKLFF
>TRBD1|TRBJ1-1|TRBV6-5
TGTGCCAGCAGGCTTAGGGGGCGAGGGAACACTGAAGCTTTCTTT
CASRLRGRGNTEAFF
>TRBD2|TRBJ2-7|TRBV13
TGTGCCAGCAGCTTTGGACTAGCGGGAGCTCTTGAGCAGTACTTC
CASSFGLAGALEQYF
>TRBD2|TRBJ2-7|TRBV5-1
TGCGCCAGCAGCTTCGACGGGGAGGGCGAGCAGTACTTC
CASSFDGEGEQYF